A selection of T cell receptor beta chains follows, all from one sample in a study of shared clonotypes between healthy human individuals. The method was immunoSEQ multiplex PCR; TCRdb's version includes in-frame clones alone and lacks a portion of them. The sample lists about 680,000 clones; around 73% were seen once. Source material: memory CD4+ T cells sorted from blood. The source is a woman aged 25 to 39 in good health. CDR3s include the opening cysteine and the closing phenylalanine or tryptophan. Each record gives: clone size, V gene, J gene, D gene, CDR3 DNA, CDR3 protein. A D gene is named only where the DNA matches it firmly. Rows may omit the clone size; those that give it use once, few, many or a size class.

>-|TRBV7-2|TRBJ1-5|-
TGTGCCAGCAGCCCCCCTTCCCAGGGGCATCAGCCCCAGCATTTT
CASSPPSQGHQPQHF
>-|TRBV4-1|TRBJ2-5|-
TGCGCCAGCAGCCAAAGTGAGACAGCAGAGACCCAGTACTTC
CASSQSETAETQYF
>-|TRBV2|TRBJ2-2|TRBD2
TGTGCCAGCACTAGCGGGAGGGTCACCGGGGAGCTGTTTTTT
CASTSGRVTGELFF
>many|TRBV5-5|TRBJ1-1|-
TGTGCCAGCAGCACCGGGGGCAACACTGAAGCTTTCTTT
CASSTGGNTEAFF
>-|TRBV19|TRBJ2-7|TRBD2
TGTGCCAGTAGTGCTAGCGGGACTTACGAGCAGTACTTC
CASSASGTYEQYF
>-|TRBV7-6|TRBJ2-1|TRBD2
TGTGCCAGCAGCTTACGAGCGGGAGCCATCCAGGGTGAGCAGTTCTTC
CASSLRAGAIQGEQFF
>-|TRBV27|TRBJ1-2|TRBD1
TGTGCCAGCAGTCCGGACAGGTACTACTATGGCTACACCTTC
CASSPDRYYYGYTF
>-|TRBV7-8|TRBJ1-5|-
TGTGCCAGCAGCTTAGCAAGGGAGAATCAGCCCCAGCATTTT
CASSLARENQPQHF
>-|TRBV7-8|TRBJ1-5|-
TGTGCCAGCAGCTTGGGGGACGGGGTAAAGAATCAGCCCCAGCATTTT
CASSLGDGVKNQPQHF
>-|TRBV19|TRBJ2-7|-
TGTGCCAGTAGCTATGGCCGTGGACAATTGATCTACGAGCAGTACTTC
CASSYGRGQLIYEQYF
>-|TRBV5-1|TRBJ1-2|-
TGCGCCAGCAGCTCCGCGGCCGTGGGGGGTTACTATGGCTACACCTTC
CASSSAAVGGYYGYTF
>-|TRBV19|TRBJ2-7|-
TGTGCCAGTAGTAGCTACAGGGAAACCTACGAGCAGTACTTC
CASSSYRETYEQYF
>-|TRBV5-1|TRBJ2-5|-
TGCGCCAGCCAGCCCCGGACCGCCAAAGAGACCCAGTACTTC
CASQPRTAKETQYF
>-|TRBV11-2|TRBJ1-3|-
TGTGCCAGCAGCTTGGGGCAGGGGTTCTCTGGAAACACCATATATTTT
CASSLGQGFSGNTIYF
>-|TRBV19|TRBJ1-5|-
TGTGCCAGTTCTGGGAACAGGGCGAATCAGCCCCAGCATTTT
CASSGNRANQPQHF
>-|TRBV25-1|TRBJ2-3|-
TGTGCCAGCAGTGGGCAAGGCCGAGGGTCCACAGATACGCAGTATTTT
CASSGQGRGSTDTQYF
>-|TRBV19|TRBJ1-2|TRBD1
TGTGCCAGTAGCAACAGAAAAACAGGGGGGCCCCACTATGGCTACACCTTC
CASSNRKTGGPHYGYTF
>-|TRBV6-6|TRBJ2-7|-
TGTGCCAGCTCTGGTACGTCCCCCTACGAGCAGTACTTC
CASSGTSPYEQYF
>-|TRBV19|TRBJ2-1|TRBD2
TGTGCCAGTAGTACTCAGCGGGAGGGCAATGAGCAGTTCTTC
CASSTQREGNEQFF
>once|TRBV25-1|TRBJ2-7|-
TGTGCCAGCAGTAGAGTTTCCTACGAGCAGTACTTC
CASSRVSYEQYF
>few|TRBV5-1|TRBJ1-5|-
TGCGCCAGCAGACTTGGAACAGGGAGTATTCAGCCCCAGCATTTT
CASRLGTGSIQPQHF
>-|TRBV7-7|TRBJ1-1|TRBD1
TGTGCCAGCACCCACCACAGGGGGCGCATCACTGAAGCTTTCTTT
CASTHHRGRITEAFF
>-|TRBV4-1|TRBJ2-5|-
TGCGCCAGCAGCCAAGATTGGAGCGCGGGGGAGACCCAGTACTTC
CASSQDWSAGETQYF
>-|TRBV29-1|TRBJ2-7|-
TGCAGCGGGATGCTGGCTGGCGCTGCCTACGAGCAGTACTTC
CSGMLAGAAYEQYF
>-|TRBV7-2|TRBJ1-3|-
TGTGCCAGCAGCAATCCGGGACCAGTCTCTGGAAACACCATATATTTT
CASSNPGPVSGNTIYF
>-|TRBV2|TRBJ2-7|-
TGTGCCAGCAATGAACAGGGTTCCTACGAGCAGTACTTC
CASNEQGSYEQYF
>-|TRBV29-1|TRBJ2-1|-
TGCAGCGTTGGCAGGAGACCCTCGGATGAGCAGTTCTTC
CSVGRRPSDEQFF
>-|TRBV9|TRBJ2-4|-
TGTGCCAGCAGCGTAGCCGGGGGAGCCAAAAACATTCAGTACTTC
CASSVAGGAKNIQYF
>-|TRBV27|TRBJ2-7|-
TGTGCCAGCAGTTTAAGCCCCCGGGGCGGCGAGCAGTACTTC
CASSLSPRGGEQYF
>few|TRBV7-3|TRBJ2-3|TRBD1
TGTGCCAGCAGCTTAACTGGGACAGGGACAGATACGCAGTATTTT
CASSLTGTGTDTQYF
>-|TRBV28|TRBJ1-1|-
TGTGCCAGCAGGCGACCCGGGTCTGAAGCTTTCTTT
CASRRPGSEAFF
>few|TRBV28|TRBJ1-2|-
TGTGCCAGCGGGGGCTCGAGCTACTATGGCTACACCTTC
CASGGSSYYGYTF
>-|TRBV6-6|TRBJ1-2|-
TGTGCCAGCAGCGTGACTGGGGCAGGCACTTCGGGCTACACCTTC
CASSVTGAGTSGYTF
>once|TRBV28|TRBJ2-7|TRBD1
TGTGCCAGCAGTCCTATCTTAGGACAGGGCTCCTACGAGCAGTACTTC
CASSPILGQGSYEQYF
>-|TRBV28|TRBJ2-3|TRBD1
TGTGCCAGCACCATAGGGACAGCCCGTCCGTATTTT
CASTIGTARPYF
>-|TRBV2|TRBJ2-1|TRBD2
TGTGCCAGCAGAGGTGGCGGGAGTTCCTACAATGAGCAGTTCTTC
CASRGGGSSYNEQFF
>-|TRBV2|TRBJ1-6|-
TGTGCCAGCAGTGAAAGGGCGGGGGATTCACCCCTCCACTTT
CASSERAGDSPLHF
>-|TRBV28|TRBJ2-7|-
TGTGCCACCAGGGGCCGCGAACTCTACGAGCAGTACTTC
CATRGRELYEQYF
>-|TRBV2|TRBJ2-3|TRBD1
TGTGCCAGCAGTCTTGGACAGGGAGGTTCTGTTACGCAGTATTTT
CASSLGQGGSVTQYF
>-|TRBV5-1|TRBJ2-2|TRBD1
TGCGCCAGCAGCCCACAGGGGACGGCGAACACCGGGGAGCTGTTTTTT
CASSPQGTANTGELFF
>-|TRBV28|TRBJ2-5|-
TGTGCCAGCAGGTCCCCAGAGACCCAGTACTTC
CASRSPETQYF
>-|TRBV5-6|TRBJ2-7|-
TGTGCCAGCAGCTTGGAAGCGGAAGGACCCTCACGGGTGGACTTC
CASSLEAEGPSRVDF
>-|TRBV27|TRBJ1-2|-
TGTGCCAGCAGTAGAGCCGACGGGGGAAACTATGGCTACACCTTC
CASSRADGGNYGYTF
>-|TRBV6-5|TRBJ2-1|TRBD2
TGTGCCAGCAGACCTCCACTAGCGGGAGTTGATGAGCAGTTCTTC
CASRPPLAGVDEQFF
>once|TRBV18|TRBJ1-1|-
TGTGCCAGCTCACCAGGGGGCTCGAATACTGAAGCTTTCTTT
CASSPGGSNTEAFF
>-|TRBV11-2|TRBJ2-3|TRBD2
TGTGCCAGCAGCTCCCTACGGGGCGGGAGCGGGACAGATACGCAGTATTTT
CASSSLRGGSGTDTQYF
>-|TRBV5-6|TRBJ2-3|-
TGTGCCAGCAGCTTCGACATGGCAGATACGCAGTATTTT
CASSFDMADTQYF
>-|TRBV11-2|TRBJ2-7|-
TGTGCCAGCAGCTTAATTGGACGAGCGGGACACAGCTCCTACGAGCAGTACTTC
CASSLIGRAGHSSYEQYF
>-|TRBV5-1|TRBJ1-2|-
TGCGCCAGCAGCTTGGTACCCGGGGACTATGGCTACACCTTC
CASSLVPGDYGYTF
>-|TRBV7-9|TRBJ1-2|-
TGTGCCAGCAGCCGGGACATTCTTAACTATGGCTACACCTTC
CASSRDILNYGYTF
>-|TRBV9|TRBJ2-1|TRBD2
TGTGCCAGCACCTCTAGCGGGAAGGACAATGAGCAGTTCTTC
CASTSSGKDNEQFF
>few|TRBV19|TRBJ1-5|-
TGTGCCAGTAAGCCCCAGGGTAGGGTTGGTCAGCCCCAGCATTTT
CASKPQGRVGQPQHF
>-|TRBV5-5|TRBJ2-1|TRBD2
TGTGCCAGCAGCTTAATAGCGGGAGACTACAATGAGCAGTTCTTC
CASSLIAGDYNEQFF
>once|TRBV27|TRBJ2-7|TRBD1
TGTGCCAGCAGTGTATCCGGGACAGGGGGTTACTACGAGCAGTACTTC
CASSVSGTGGYYEQYF
>-|TRBV18|TRBJ1-5|-
TGTGCCAGCTCAACCACAATAGGAAGCAATCAGCCCCAGCATTTT
CASSTTIGSNQPQHF